The rows below give T cell receptor beta chains drawn from one sample of a study of cytomegalovirus exposure and HLA in healthy donors. Assay used: immunoSEQ multiplex PCR; TCRdb lists only in-frame clones, some missing. The repertoire includes under 80,000 clones, roughly 77% of them detected once, and approximately 5% sits in the top ten. What was sequenced was PBMCs. The receptors derive from a woman aged 25 to 39 in good health and CMV-seronegative. CDR3s include the opening cysteine and the closing phenylalanine or tryptophan. D genes are given only for firm matches. Rows give clone size only sometimes, using once, few, many, or a class for an expanded clone.

d_call j_call v_call cdr3_length clone_size cdr3_aa cdr3_nt
TRBD2 TRBJ2-7 TRBV5-4 13 . CASSLGGSREQYF TGTGCCAGCAGCTTGGGCGGGAGTAGAGAGCAGTACTTC
TRBD1 TRBJ1-2 TRBV30 14 few CAWSLTGANYGYTF TGTGCCTGGAGTCTGACAGGGGCGAACTATGGCTACACCTTC
TRBD2 TRBJ2-3 TRBV7-8 17 . CASSLAAVAGLTDTQYF TGTGCCAGCAGCTTAGCGGCTGTAGCGGGTCTCACAGATACGCAGTATTTT
. TRBJ2-3 TRBV9 17 few CASSVGYPGVGTDTQYF TGTGCCAGCAGCGTAGGGTATCCCGGGGTGGGCACAGATACGCAGTATTTT
. TRBJ2-2 TRBV30 19 . CAWSVIMSNRERGTGELFF TGTGCCTGGAGTGTAATTATGTCGAACCGGGAGCGCGGCACCGGGGAGCTGTTTTTT
TRBD2 TRBJ2-1 TRBV7-3 14 . CASSLGREYNEQFF TGTGCCAGCAGCTTAGGGAGGGAGTACAATGAGCAGTTCTTC
. TRBJ1-1 TRBV10-2 14 few CASSEVRGVAEAFF TGCGCCAGCAGTGAGGTAAGGGGCGTCGCTGAAGCTTTCTTT
TRBD2 TRBJ2-2 TRBV7-3 17 . CASSLGLAGGNTGELFF TGTGCCAGCAGCTTAGGTCTAGCGGGAGGAAATACCGGGGAGCTGTTTTTT
. TRBJ2-2 TRBV5-1 14 . CASSLTQGAGELFF TGCGCCAGCAGCTTGACCCAGGGCGCCGGGGAGCTGTTTTTT
. TRBJ2-3 TRBV6-1 15 . CASSVGGASTDTQYF TGTGCCAGCAGTGTGGGGGGGGCAAGCACAGATACGCAGTATTTT
. TRBJ2-1 TRBV15 16 . CATSRVGTGVLYEQFF TGTGCCACCAGCAGAGTAGGAACAGGCGTTTTGTATGAGCAGTTCTTC
TRBD2 TRBJ2-1 TRBV5-6 15 . CASSDGLAPYNEQFF TGTGCCAGCAGCGACGGACTAGCGCCCTACAATGAGCAGTTCTTC
TRBD2 TRBJ2-2 TRBV19 13 . CASSSGRTGELFF TGTGCCAGTAGTAGCGGGAGGACCGGGGAGCTGTTTTTT
. TRBJ2-5 TRBV6-5 15 . CASTVGRGSRGTQYF TGTGCCAGCACCGTGGGACGGGGTTCCAGGGGGACCCAGTACTTC
TRBD1 TRBJ2-7 TRBV19 14 . CASTAGTGGYEQYF TGTGCCAGTACAGCCGGGACAGGGGGTTACGAGCAGTACTTC
. TRBJ2-3 TRBV5-1 18 once CASSLGARAGLFTDTQYF TGCGCCAGCAGCTTGGGAGCGCGGGCAGGACTATTCACAGATACGCAGTATTTT
. TRBJ1-2 TRBV28 15 . CASSPRGRVFYGYTF TGTGCCAGCAGTCCACGGGGTCGGGTGTTCTATGGCTACACCTTC
TRBD2 TRBJ2-1 TRBV14 18 . CASSQGGLAGGPYNEQFF TGTGCCAGCAGCCAAGGTGGGTTAGCGGGAGGGCCCTACAATGAGCAGTTCTTC
TRBD1 TRBJ1-3 TRBV5-5 16 . CASSRQGFSSGNTIYF TGTGCCAGCAGCAGACAGGGGTTTAGCTCTGGAAACACCATATATTTT
. TRBJ2-4 TRBV19 14 . CASSIPGAGDIQYF TGTGCCAGTAGTATTCCTGGGGCAGGAGACATTCAGTACTTC
. TRBJ2-7 TRBV11-2 13 once CASSPAFVYEQYF TGTGCCAGCAGCCCAGCGTTTGTATACGAGCAGTACTTC
. TRBJ2-1 TRBV12-5 13 once CASGLSRENEQFF TGTGCTAGTGGTTTAAGCAGGGAAAATGAGCAGTTCTTC
. TRBJ2-7 TRBV19 18 . CASSIDGPSRSLFSEQYF TGTGCCAGTAGTATAGATGGGCCTAGCCGTTCTCTATTCTCCGAGCAGTACTTC
. TRBJ1-5 TRBV19 16 . CASSIPTGLSNQPQHF TGTGCCAGTAGTATCCCGACAGGACTTAGCAATCAGCCCCAGCATTTT
. TRBJ2-1 TRBV10-3 12 . CAFGTLPNEQFF TGTGCCTTCGGGACACTCCCCAATGAGCAGTTCTTC
. TRBJ1-4 TRBV11-2 14 . CASSLAGSNEKLFF TGTGCCAGCAGCTTAGCGGGATCGAATGAAAAACTGTTTTTT
. TRBJ2-7 TRBV27 14 few CASSLSPSSHEQYF TGTGCCAGCAGTTTATCTCCCTCTAGTCACGAGCAGTACTTC
TRBD2 TRBJ2-2 TRBV7-8 18 . CASSAQTSGRGNTGELFF TGTGCCAGCAGCGCCCAGACTAGCGGGAGGGGGAACACCGGGGAGCTGTTTTTT
TRBD2 TRBJ2-3 TRBV30 14 . CAWGGLASTDTQYF TGTGCCTGGGGGGGACTAGCTAGCACAGATACGCAGTATTTT
. TRBJ1-2 TRBV5-8 15 . CASSSSTVPGYGYTF TGTGCCAGCAGCTCAAGTACGGTCCCGGGGTACGGCTACACCTTC
. TRBJ1-2 TRBV6-1 14 . CASRPTGFNYGYTF TGTGCCAGCAGACCTACAGGGTTTAACTATGGCTACACCTTC
TRBD2 TRBJ2-1 TRBV7-9 15 . CASSLTGRALNEQFF TGTGCCAGCAGCTTAACCGGGAGGGCCCTCAATGAGCAGTTCTTC
TRBD2 TRBJ2-7 TRBV5-8 16 . CASEFLTGTSSYEQYF TGTGCCAGCGAATTCCTAACCGGGACTAGCTCCTACGAGCAGTACTTC
. TRBJ2-5 TRBV19 14 few CASSQSTNGETQYF TGTGCCAGTAGCCAATCGACTAACGGCGAGACCCAGTACTTC
. TRBJ2-1 TRBV4-1 14 . CASNEGVPYNEQFF TGCGCCAGCAACGAGGGCGTCCCTTACAATGAGCAGTTCTTC
TRBD1 TRBJ1-2 TRBV15 15 . CATSRANTGVGGYTF TGTGCCACCAGCAGGGCGAATACAGGGGTTGGGGGCTACACCTTC
. TRBJ1-1 TRBV25-1 14 many CASSPGTSNTEAFF TGTGCCAGCAGCCCCGGGACTTCGAACACTGAAGCTTTCTTT